The table lists the clone carrying this TCR beta chain with a few counts. No antigen is known for it. These data come from a study of CD8 T cells in ankylosing spondylitis. Points from the study as a whole: Disease-linked clones reportedly showed significant enrichment in matched ankylosing spondylitis synovial fluid. A motif of under ten highly homologous TCR beta variants was seen as apparently characteristic of ankylosing spondylitis blood. Earlier work had already found some motif variants in reactive arthritis synovial fluid and blood. Relatively rare in peripheral blood, disease-linked clones were also CD8+.

The TCR beta libraries were generated through quantitative 5'-RACE incorporating molecular barcodes. TCRdb re-derived calls from the 5' RACE reads in MiXCR, one entry per CDR3 protein. The table shows 130,000 or so distinct CDR3 sequences, with roughly 18% occurring only once. V was cut by 1 base and J by 9 bases, with 17 bases left in between. The germline gives CDR1 SNHLY, CDR2 FYNNEI. The CDR3 length is 15 residues. The clonotype originates from a male donor with ankylosing spondylitis. The V call is TRBV2, the J call TRBJ2-3; D not resolved. The sample consisted of blood, either unsorted or a sorted T cell fraction (not recorded which). CDR3 nucleotide sequence: TGTGCCAGCAGTGAAGGGGCTACCCTTGGCGAAACGCAGTATTTT. Its protein product is CASSEGATLGETQYF.